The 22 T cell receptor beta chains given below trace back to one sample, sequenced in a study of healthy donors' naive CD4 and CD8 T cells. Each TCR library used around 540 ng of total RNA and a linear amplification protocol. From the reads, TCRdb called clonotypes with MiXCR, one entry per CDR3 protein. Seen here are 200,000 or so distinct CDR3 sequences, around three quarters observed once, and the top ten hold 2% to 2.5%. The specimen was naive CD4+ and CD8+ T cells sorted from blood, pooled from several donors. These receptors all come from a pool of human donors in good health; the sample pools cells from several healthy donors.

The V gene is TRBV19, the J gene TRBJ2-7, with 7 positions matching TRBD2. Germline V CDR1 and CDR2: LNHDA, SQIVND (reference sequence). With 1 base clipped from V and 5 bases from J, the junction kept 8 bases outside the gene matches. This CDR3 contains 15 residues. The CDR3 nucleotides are TGTGCCAGTAGTATAGGAGGCGGGAGTCTCGACGAGCAGTACTTC. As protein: CASSIGGGSLDEQYF.

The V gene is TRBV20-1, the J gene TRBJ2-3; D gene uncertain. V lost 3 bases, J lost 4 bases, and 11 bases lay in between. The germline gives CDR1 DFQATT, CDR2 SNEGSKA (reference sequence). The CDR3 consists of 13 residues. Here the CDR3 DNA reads TGCAGTGCTAGGCACCCCGTCCCAGATACGCAGTATTTT. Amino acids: CSARHPVPDTQYF.

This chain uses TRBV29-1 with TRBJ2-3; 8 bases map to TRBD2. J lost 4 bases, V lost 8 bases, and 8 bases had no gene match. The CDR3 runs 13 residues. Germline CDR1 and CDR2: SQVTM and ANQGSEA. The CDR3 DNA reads TGCAGCTCCCCGGGAGGGGCGCCAGATACGCAGTATTTT. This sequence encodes CSSPGGAPDTQYF.

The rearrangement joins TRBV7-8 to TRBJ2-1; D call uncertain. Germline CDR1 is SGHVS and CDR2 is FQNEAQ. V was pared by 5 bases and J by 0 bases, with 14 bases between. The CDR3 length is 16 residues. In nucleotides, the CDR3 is TGTGCCAGCAGCGCCAACGTGGGGAACTCCTACAATGAGCAGTTCTTC. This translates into CASSANVGNSYNEQFF.

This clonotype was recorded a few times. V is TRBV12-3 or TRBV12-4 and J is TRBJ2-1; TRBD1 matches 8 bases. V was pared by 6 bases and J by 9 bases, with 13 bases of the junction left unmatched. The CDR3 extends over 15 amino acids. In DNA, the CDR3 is TGTGCCAGCAGACGACTAGGACAGGGTGTTGGTGAGCAGTTCTTC. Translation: CASRRLGQGVGEQFF.

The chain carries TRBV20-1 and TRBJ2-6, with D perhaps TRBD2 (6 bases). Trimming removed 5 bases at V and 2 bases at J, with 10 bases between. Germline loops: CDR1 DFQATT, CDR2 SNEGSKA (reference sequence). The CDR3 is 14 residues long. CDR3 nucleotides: TGCAGTGCTTCGGCGGGGCCTGGGGCCAACGTCCTGACTTTC. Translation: CSASAGPGANVLTF.

CDR3 in amino acids: CASSLYDTDTQYF. CDR3 bases: TGTGCCAGCAGTTTATACGACACAGATACGCAGTATTTT. The J gene is TRBJ2-3, the V gene TRBV27; D is undetermined. CDR1 is MNHEY, CDR2 SMNVEV, per germline (reference sequence). This CDR3 has 13 amino acids. V was trimmed by 1 base and J by 2 bases, leaving 4 bases between them.

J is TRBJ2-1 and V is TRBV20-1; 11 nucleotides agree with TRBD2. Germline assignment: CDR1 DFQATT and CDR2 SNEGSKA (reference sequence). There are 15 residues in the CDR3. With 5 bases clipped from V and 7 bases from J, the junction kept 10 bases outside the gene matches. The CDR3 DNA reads TGCAGTGCTCATTTACTAGCGGGGGCTGGTAATGAGCAGTTCTTC. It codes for CSAHLLAGAGNEQFF.

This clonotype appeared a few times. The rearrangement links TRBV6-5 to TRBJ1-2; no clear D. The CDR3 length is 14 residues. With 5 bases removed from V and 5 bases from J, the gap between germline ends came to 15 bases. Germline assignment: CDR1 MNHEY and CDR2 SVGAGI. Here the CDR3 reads CASSEEWGGYGYTF. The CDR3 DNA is TGTGCCAGCAGTGAAGAGTGGGGAGGATATGGCTACACCTTC.

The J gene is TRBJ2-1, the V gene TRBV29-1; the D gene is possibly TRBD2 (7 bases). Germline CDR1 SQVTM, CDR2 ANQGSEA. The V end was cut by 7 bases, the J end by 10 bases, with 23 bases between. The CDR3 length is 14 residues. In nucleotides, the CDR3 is TGCAGCGGACAAGGGGGTACTAGCGTAAGGGAGCAGTTCTTC. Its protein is CSGQGGTSVREQFF.

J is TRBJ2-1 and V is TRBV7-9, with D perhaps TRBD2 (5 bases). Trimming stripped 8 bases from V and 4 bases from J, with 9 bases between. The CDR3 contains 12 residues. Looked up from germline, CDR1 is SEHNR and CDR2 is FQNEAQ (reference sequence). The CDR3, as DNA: TGTGCCAGCGCGAGGGTTTACAATGAGCAGTTCTTC. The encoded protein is CASARVYNEQFF.

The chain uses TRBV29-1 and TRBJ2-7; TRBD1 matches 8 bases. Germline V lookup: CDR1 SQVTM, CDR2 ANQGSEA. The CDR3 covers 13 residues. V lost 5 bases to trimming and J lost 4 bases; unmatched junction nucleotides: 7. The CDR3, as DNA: TGCAGCGTTTCGAGGACAGGGCAATACGAGCAGTACTTC. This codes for CSVSRTGQYEQYF.

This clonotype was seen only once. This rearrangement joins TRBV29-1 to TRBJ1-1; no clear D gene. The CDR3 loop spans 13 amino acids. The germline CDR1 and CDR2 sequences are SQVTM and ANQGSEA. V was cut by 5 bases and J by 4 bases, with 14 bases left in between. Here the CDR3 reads CSVRGGDGTEAFF. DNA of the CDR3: TGCAGCGTTCGGGGAGGAGATGGCACTGAAGCTTTCTTT.

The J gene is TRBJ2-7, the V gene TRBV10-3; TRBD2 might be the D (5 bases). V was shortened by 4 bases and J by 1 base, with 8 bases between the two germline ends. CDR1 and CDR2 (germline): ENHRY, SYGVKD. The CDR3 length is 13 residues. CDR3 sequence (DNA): TGTGCCATCAGTGGGACGGGATCCTACGAGCAGTACTTC. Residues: CAISGTGSYEQYF.

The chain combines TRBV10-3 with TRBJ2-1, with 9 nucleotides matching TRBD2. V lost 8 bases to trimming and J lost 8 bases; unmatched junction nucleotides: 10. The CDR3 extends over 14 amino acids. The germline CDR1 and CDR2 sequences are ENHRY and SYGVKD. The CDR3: CAIEEAGGFDEQFF. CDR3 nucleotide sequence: TGTGCCATCGAGGAGGCGGGAGGGTTCGATGAGCAGTTCTTC.

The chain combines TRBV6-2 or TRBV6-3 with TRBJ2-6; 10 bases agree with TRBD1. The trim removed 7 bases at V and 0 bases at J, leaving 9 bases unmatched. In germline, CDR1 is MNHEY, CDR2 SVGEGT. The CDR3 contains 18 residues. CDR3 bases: TGTGCCAGCAATTTGCTTGGGACAGGGGTCTCTGGGGCCAACGTCCTGACTTTC. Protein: CASNLLGTGVSGANVLTF.

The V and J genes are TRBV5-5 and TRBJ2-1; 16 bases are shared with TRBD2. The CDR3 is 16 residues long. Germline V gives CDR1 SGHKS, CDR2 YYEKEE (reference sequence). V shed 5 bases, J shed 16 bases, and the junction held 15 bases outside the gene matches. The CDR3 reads CASSLPGLAGGELHFF. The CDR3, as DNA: TGTGCCAGCAGTCTCCCGGGACTAGCGGGAGGGGAACTACATTTCTTC.

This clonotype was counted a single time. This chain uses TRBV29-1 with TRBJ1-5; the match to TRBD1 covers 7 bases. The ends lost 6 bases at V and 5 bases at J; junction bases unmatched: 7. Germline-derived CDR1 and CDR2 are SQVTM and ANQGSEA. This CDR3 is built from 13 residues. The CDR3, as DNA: TGCAGCGTGCGAGGGGGCTGGGATCAGCCCCAGCATTTT. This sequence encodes CSVRGGWDQPQHF.

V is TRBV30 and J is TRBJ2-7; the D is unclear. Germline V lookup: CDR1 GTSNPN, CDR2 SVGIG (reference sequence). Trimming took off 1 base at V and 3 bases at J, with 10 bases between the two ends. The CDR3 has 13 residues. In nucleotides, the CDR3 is TGTGCCTGGAGTGGGGGTGAAGGCTACGAGCAGTACTTC. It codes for CAWSGGEGYEQYF.

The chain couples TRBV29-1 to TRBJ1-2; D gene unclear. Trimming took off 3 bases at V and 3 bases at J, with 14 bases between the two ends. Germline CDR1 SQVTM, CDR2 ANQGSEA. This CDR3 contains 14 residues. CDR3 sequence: CSVETRERDYGYTF. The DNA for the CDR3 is TGCAGCGTTGAGACACGGGAGAGGGACTATGGCTACACCTTC.

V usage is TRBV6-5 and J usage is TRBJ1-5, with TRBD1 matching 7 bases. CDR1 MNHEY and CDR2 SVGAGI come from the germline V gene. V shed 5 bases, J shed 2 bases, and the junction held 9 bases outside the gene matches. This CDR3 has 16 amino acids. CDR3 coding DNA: TGTGCCAGCAGTCCCACAGGGGACCTCCGCAATCAGCCCCAGCATTTT. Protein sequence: CASSPTGDLRNQPQHF.

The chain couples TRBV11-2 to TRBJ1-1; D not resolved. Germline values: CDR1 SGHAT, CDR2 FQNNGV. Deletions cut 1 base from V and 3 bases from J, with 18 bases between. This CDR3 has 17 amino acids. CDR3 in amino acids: CASSLASVSRGYTEAFF. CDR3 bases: TGTGCCAGCAGCTTAGCCTCGGTGAGCCGCGGCTACACTGAAGCTTTCTTT. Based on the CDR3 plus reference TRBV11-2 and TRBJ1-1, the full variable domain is EAGVAQSPRYKIIEKRQSVAFWCNPISGHATLYWYQQILGQGPKLLIQFQNNGVVDDSQLPKDRFSAERLKGVDSTLKIQPAKLEDSAVYLCASSLASVSRGYTEAFFGQGTRLTVV.